The rows below give T cell receptor beta chains drawn from one sample of a study of blood T cell repertoires in COVID-19. The table came from immunoSEQ multiplex PCR; TCRdb's copy has only in-frame clones and leaves some out. The sample has approximately 190,000 clones, 80% to 85% seen once; the top ten hold under 4%. The sample was PBMCs or T cells enriched from blood (not recorded which). Receptors were obtained from a woman aged 25 to 45 who had been exposed to COVID-19. Each CDR3 is given with its conserved first and last residue. The D gene is left open where the match is weak. Rows may omit the clone size; those that give it use once, few, many or a size class.

14	TRBD2	TRBJ2-7	TRBV19	-	TGTGCCAGTAGTGAAACTAGCGGGGGCTACGAGCAGTACTTC	CASSETSGGYEQYF
14	-	TRBJ2-5	TRBV2	-	TGTGCCAGCAGGCGGGACAGCGGACGAGAGACCCAGTACTTC	CASRRDSGRETQYF
14	-	TRBJ1-1	TRBV9	few	TGTGCCAGCAGCGTCTCGACTAAGGCCCCTGAAGCTTTCTTT	CASSVSTKAPEAFF
15	-	TRBJ1-1	TRBV7-9	-	TGTGCCAGCAGCCTAGACTACCGGGGAAACACTGAAGCTTTCTTT	CASSLDYRGNTEAFF
13	-	TRBJ2-1	TRBV7-2	-	TGTGCCAGCAGCTTAGCCAGGCACAATGAGCAGTTCTTC	CASSLARHNEQFF
13	-	TRBJ2-5	TRBV3-1/TRBV3-2	-	TGTGCCAGCAGCCAACCAGGGGGGGAGACCCAGTACTTC	CASSQPGGETQYF
13	-	TRBJ1-2	TRBV25-1	-	TGTGCCAGCAGTGAAGACGGGTACGGTGGCTACACCTTC	CASSEDGYGGYTF
13	-	TRBJ1-3	TRBV21-1	-	TGTGCCAGCAGTAGGACTTTAGTGAACACCATATATTTT	CASSRTLVNTIYF
17	TRBD2	TRBJ2-7	TRBV5-5	-	TGTGCCAGCAGCTTGCGGTCGTCTAGCGGGGGCCCCTGGGAGCAGTACTTC	CASSLRSSSGGPWEQYF
13	-	TRBJ2-7	TRBV11-3	few	TGTGCCAGCAGTCCTGCAGGTGTTTACGAGCAGTACTTC	CASSPAGVYEQYF
14	-	TRBJ2-1	TRBV7-2	-	TGTGCCAGCAGCTTGGGGGCCAAATACAATGAGCAGTTCTTC	CASSLGAKYNEQFF
15	TRBD2	TRBJ2-5	TRBV18	few	TGTGCCAGCTCACCCCTAACGGGGGGCCAAGAGACCCAGTACTTC	CASSPLTGGQETQYF
13	-	TRBJ2-5	TRBV19	-	TGTGCCAGTACGACGGGTTTGAGAGAGACCCAGTACTTC	CASTTGLRETQYF
14	TRBD2	TRBJ2-7	TRBV3-1/TRBV3-2	-	TGTGCCAGCAGCCAAGTGACCGGGGGGGGCGAGCAGTACTTC	CASSQVTGGGEQYF
14	-	TRBJ1-5	TRBV9	-	TGTGCCAGCAGCCCCGGTCCCCGGAATCAGCCCCAGCATTTT	CASSPGPRNQPQHF
15	-	TRBJ1-4	TRBV6-4	-	TGTGCCAGCAGGGACCTAAATGGAGTGTGTGAAAAACTGTTTTTT	CASRDLNGVCEKLFF
14	TRBD1	TRBJ1-1	TRBV5-6	-	TGTGCCAGCAGTTGGGACAGGGAGGACACTGAAGCTTTCTTT	CASSWDREDTEAFF
14	TRBD2	TRBJ2-7	TRBV7-2	-	TGTGCCAGCAGCTTAGCGCTAAGCGGGGGGGCTACGTACTTC	CASSLALSGGATYF
15	TRBD1	TRBJ1-4	TRBV4-1	-	TGCGCCAGCAGCCAACCACCGGGACAGATTGAAAAACTGTTTTTT	CASSQPPGQIEKLFF
17	TRBD1	TRBJ1-2	TRBV7-2	few	TGTGCCAGCAGCCCTACCAAACAGGGGGCGTTGAGGGGTGGCTACACCTTC	CASSPTKQGALRGGYTF
14	-	TRBJ2-2	TRBV5-4	-	TGTGCCAGCAGCTTGTTTATTAGCACCGGGGAGCTGTTTTTT	CASSLFISTGELFF
14	-	TRBJ2-7	TRBV19	-	TGTGCCAGCACCGTTACAGGTAGCTCCTACGAGCAGTACTTC	CASTVTGSSYEQYF